This entry concerns a single T cell receptor (beta chain). These data come from a study of shared T cell receptors in the human thymus. The CDR3 runs 16 residues. V lost 3 bases and J 1 base, leaving 13 bases between the germline ends. Germline values: CDR1 MDHEN, CDR2 SYDVKM. Sequenced by immunoSEQ multiplex PCR; TCRdb stores in-frame clones only, minus some. The repertoire has hundreds of thousands of clones, around nine tenths of them found once; the top ten carry 0.0085% to 0.012%. These records were also assigned to another study, of human thymus T cells. As that study records: Thymus was obtained from resections taken during corrective heart surgery. Unrelated individuals had highly overlapping thymic repertoires, as reported in related research.

This clonotype was obtained from a boy under two years old with a congenital heart defect. Sequences were obtained from thymocytes. The genes are TRBV28 and TRBJ1-5; tentative D call: TRBD1 (5 bases). For the CDR3, the DNA is TGTGCCAGCAGTTTCTGGGGGGGATGGAGCAATCAGCCCCAGCATTTT. Encoded protein: CASSFWGGWSNQPQHF.